Here is one T cell receptor beta chain with its context. The V end lost 5 bases, the J end lost 0 bases, and 11 bases lay between the germline ends. This CDR3 contains 14 residues. Germline V gene lookup returns CDR1 SGHAT and CDR2 FQNNGV. TCR beta chains were sequenced at survey level with immunoSEQ. TCRdb's table, derived via immunoSEQ multiplex PCR, lists solely in-frame clones and lacks some. The sample contains about 68,000 clones, around 93% of which appear only once. The TCR comes from a man aged 40-49 years with rheumatoid arthritis. The V gene is TRBV11-2, the J gene TRBJ2-7; D may correspond to TRBD1 or TRBD2 (5 bases each). Sequencing was performed on PBMCs. The CDR3 region has the DNA TGTGCCAGCAGCCTCCGGGACGTCTCCTACGAGCAGTACTTC. This sequence encodes CASSLRDVSYEQYF.